A single sample is the source of the 27 T cell receptor beta chains below, sequenced in a study of shared clonotypes between healthy human individuals. CD8 cells regarded as naive lacked CD45RO, were positively chosen for CCR7, and omitted terminally differentiated effector memory CD45RA+ cells. Only in-frame clones appear in the TCRdb table, and some are missing; sequencing was by immunoSEQ multiplex PCR. The sample lists millions of clones, roughly 95% occurring once. The sample taken for sequencing was naive CD8+ T cells sorted from blood. Receptors were obtained from a man aged 18 to 30 in good health.

This chain joins TRBV4-3 and TRBJ1-2; D uncertain. Germline CDR1 and CDR2: LGHNA and YSLEER. Trimming shortened V by 1 base and J by 0 bases, and 6 bases separated the two germline ends. The CDR3 contains 14 residues. CDR3 DNA sequence: TGCGCCAGCAGCCAAGGAGGAGCTAACTATGGCTACACCTTC. Encoded protein: CASSQGGANYGYTF.

Worth noting for this clone: This sample includes further DNA sequences coding for the same CDR3. This sequence joins TRBV6-5 and TRBJ2-5, with 8 positions matching TRBD1. V was pared by 6 bases and J by 2 bases, with 5 bases of the junction left unmatched. There are 14 residues in the CDR3. CDR1 is MNHEY, CDR2 SVGAGI, per germline. The CDR3 DNA sequence: TGTGCCAGCAGCCCTCGGACAGGGCAAGAGACCCAGTACTTC. Protein sequence: CASSPRTGQETQYF.

This chain connects TRBV9 to TRBJ2-3, with D perhaps TRBD2 (5 bases). V lost 0 bases, J lost 2 bases, and 16 bases lay in between. This CDR3 spans 17 amino acids. In germline, CDR1 is SGDLS, CDR2 YYNGEE. The chain's CDR3 is CASSVARSRGDTDTQYF. CDR3 DNA: TGTGCCAGCAGCGTAGCCCGAAGTCGGGGAGACACAGATACGCAGTATTTT.

The chain carries TRBV9 and TRBJ2-1; D might be TRBD2 (5 bases). The CDR3 has 17 residues. V lost 4 bases and J 1 base, leaving 18 bases between the germline ends. In germline, CDR1 is SGDLS, CDR2 YYNGEE. The CDR3 nucleotides read TGTGCCAGCAGCAGTATGTTAAGCGAGGGTTCCTACAATGAGCAGTTCTTC. Translating gives CASSSMLSEGSYNEQFF.

To note about this clone: Other DNA sequences from this sample encode an identical CDR3 as well. The chain carries TRBV27 and TRBJ2-3, with no clear D. CDR1 and CDR2 (germline): MNHEY, SMNVEV (reference sequence). CDR3 length: 12 residues. Deletions cut 2 bases from V and 6 bases from J, with 6 bases between. The CDR3 DNA reads as TGTGCCAGCAGTTTACGTGGGGATACGCAGTATTTT. This encodes CASSLRGDTQYF.

The chain has TRBV13 and TRBJ2-7, with 7 bases matching TRBD1. V lost 5 bases to trimming and J lost 3 bases; unmatched junction nucleotides: 10. This CDR3 has 15 amino acids. Germline loops: CDR1 PRHDT, CDR2 FYEKMQ (reference sequence). The CDR3 is CASSAQDRRNYEQYF. The CDR3 nucleotides read TGTGCCAGCAGCGCCCAGGACAGGAGGAACTACGAGCAGTACTTC. Looking up the rest from reference TRBV13 and TRBJ2-7 gives the full variable domain: AAGVIQSPRHLIKEKRETATLKCYPIPRHDTVYWYQQGPGQDPQFLISFYEKMQSDKGSIPDRFSAQQFSDYHSELNMSSLELGDSALYFCASSAQDRRNYEQYFGPGTRLTVT.

This clone was seen once. The chain is built from TRBV19 and TRBJ2-7; D is perhaps TRBD2 (5 bases). The germline gives CDR1 LNHDA, CDR2 SQIVND (reference sequence). This CDR3 is built from 14 residues. V lost 5 bases to trimming and J lost 2 bases, with 13 bases between them. This CDR3 is CASSAGGFTYEQYF. The DNA of the CDR3 is TGTGCCAGTAGTGCCGGCGGGTTCACCTACGAGCAGTACTTC. Using reference TRBV19 and TRBJ2-7 for the parts outside the CDR3, the full variable domain is DGGITQSPKYLFRKEGQNVTLSCEQNLNHDAMYWYRQDPGQGLRLIYYSQIVNDFQKGDIAEGYSVSREKKESFPLTVTSAQKNPTAFYLCASSAGGFTYEQYFGPGTRLTVT.

The chain couples TRBV2 to TRBJ1-1; D is unresolved. Trimming cost V 7 bases and J 0 bases, with 24 bases left between them. This CDR3 comprises 18 residues. Germline-derived CDR1 and CDR2 are SNHLY and FYNNEI. This CDR3 reads CASTESLFRGLVNTEAFF. The CDR3 DNA reads TGTGCCAGCACCGAAAGTCTCTTTAGAGGGTTAGTGAACACTGAAGCTTTCTTT.

This clone was counted between two and nine times. The V call is TRBV7-9, the J call TRBJ2-5; 9 bases agree with TRBD1. This CDR3 comprises 15 residues. The junction had 9 bases not matched to a gene; V was cut back by 5 bases and J by 5 bases. Looked up from germline, CDR1 is SEHNR and CDR2 is FQNEAQ (reference sequence). Here the CDR3 DNA reads TGTGCCAGCAGCCCGAGTGGGACAGGGCTGGAGACCCAGTACTTC. The encoded protein is CASSPSGTGLETQYF.

About this clone itself: Other DNA sequences of this sample code for an identical CDR3. V gene TRBV5-4 combines with J gene TRBJ2-7, with TRBD1 matching 7 bases. Germline loops: CDR1 SGHNT, CDR2 YYREEE (reference sequence). The CDR3 sequence is 14 residues long. J lost 2 bases, V lost 4 bases, and 6 bases had no gene match. The CDR3: CASSPRQGPYEQYF. CDR3 sequence (DNA): TGTGCCAGCAGCCCACGACAGGGACCCTACGAGCAGTACTTC. The full variable domain, in which reference TRBV5-4 and TRBJ2-7 provide the parts outside the CDR3, is ETGVTQSPTHLIKTRGQQVTLRCSSQSGHNTVSWYQQALGQGPQFIFQYYREEENGRGNFPPRFSGLQFPNYSSELNVNALELDDSALYLCASSPRQGPYEQYFGPGTRLTVT.

The chain links TRBV27 to TRBJ2-5, with D unresolved. The CDR3 has 16 residues. Germline V gene lookup returns CDR1 MNHEY and CDR2 SMNVEV (reference sequence). The V end was cut by 2 bases, the J end by 6 bases, with 19 bases between. Here the CDR3 DNA reads TGTGCCAGCAGTTTAATAGTCGGCCTAGTGGTCCAGACCCAGTACTTC. As protein: CASSLIVGLVVQTQYF.

The chain couples TRBV4-1 to TRBJ2-1, with D unclear. The CDR3 has 15 residues. The V end was cut by 4 bases, the J end by 4 bases, with 14 bases between. The germline V gene has CDR1 MGHRA and CDR2 YSYEKL. Written as DNA, the CDR3 is TGCGCCAGCAGCCTGGAGCCCGGCGGATACAATGAGCAGTTCTTC. Translated: CASSLEPGGYNEQFF.

With regard to this clone: The sample carries other DNA sequences with the same CDR3. The rearrangement links TRBV5-1 to TRBJ2-3, with 10 bases aligning to TRBD2. V shed 0 bases, J shed 2 bases, and the junction held 3 bases outside the gene matches. This CDR3 has 16 residues. Germline CDR1 and CDR2: SGHRS and YFSETQ. CDR3 sequence (DNA): TGCGCCAGCAGCTTGGCTAGCGGGGGTACCACAGATACGCAGTATTTT. Protein product: CASSLASGGTTDTQYF.

As concerns this clone: This sample includes further DNA sequences coding for the same CDR3. This chain links TRBV19 with TRBJ1-1; D uncertain. The V gene lost 7 bases and the J gene lost 1 base, with 7 bases spanning the gap. The CDR3 extends over 12 amino acids. Germline V CDR1 and CDR2: LNHDA, SQIVND (reference sequence). CDR3 amino acids: CASNRPNTEAFF. The CDR3 DNA follows: TGTGCCAGTAACCGTCCGAACACTGAAGCTTTCTTT.

The chain carries TRBV9 and TRBJ2-5; D is possibly TRBD1 or TRBD2 (6 bases each). Trimming took 4 bases from V and 9 from J, leaving 13 bases between them. This CDR3 has 12 residues. Germline V gene sequence: CDR1 SGDLS, CDR2 YYNGEE. CDR3 sequence reads: CASSLRGGPQYF. The CDR3 DNA is TGTGCCAGCAGCCTTCGAGGGGGGCCCCAGTACTTC.

The V gene is TRBV30, the J gene TRBJ1-1; TRBD1 is a possible D gene (5 bases). V lost 2 bases, J lost 6 bases, and 13 bases lay in between. The germline V gene encodes CDR1 GTSNPN and CDR2 SVGIG (reference sequence). The CDR3 spans 13 residues. This chain's CDR3 is CAWSYAGVAEAFF. The DNA for the CDR3 is TGTGCCTGGAGTTATGCGGGGGTCGCTGAAGCTTTCTTT.

With respect to this clone: One junction end disagrees with the germline gene, perhaps due to a read error. Here the CDR3 reads CASSSPGTFPSAYSALHF. The CDR3 region has the DNA TGTGCCAGCAGCTCCCCCGGGACGTTCCCCTCAGCTTATTCAGCCCTCCACTTT. The chain is built from TRBV11-1 and TRBJ1-6, with a weak D call TRBD1 (5 bases). In germline, CDR1 is SGHAT, CDR2 FQDESV (reference sequence). CDR3 length: 18 amino acids.

In the case of this clone: Other DNA sequences of this sample code for an identical CDR3. The rearrangement links TRBV6-5 to TRBJ2-7; a weak D match, TRBD2 (5 bases). Trimming removed 0 bases at V and 0 bases at J, with 6 bases between. This CDR3 region has 14 residues. In germline, CDR1 is MNHEY, CDR2 SVGAGI. For the CDR3, the DNA is TGTGCCAGCAGTTACTCGGAGGACTCCTACGAGCAGTACTTC. Amino acid sequence: CASSYSEDSYEQYF.

The chain couples TRBV6-5 to TRBJ1-3; tentative D call: TRBD1 (5 bases). This CDR3 is built from 15 residues. The V end was cut by 6 bases, the J end by 0 bases, with 12 bases between. The germline gives CDR1 MNHEY, CDR2 SVGAGI. CDR3 protein: CASSEGPLSGNTIYF. As DNA, the CDR3 is TGTGCCAGCAGCGAGGGACCCCTCTCTGGAAACACCATATATTTT.

This chain connects TRBV9 to TRBJ2-5, with D uncertain. The V end was cut by 0 bases, the J end by 5 bases, with 8 bases between. The CDR3 contains 13 residues. Germline V lookup: CDR1 SGDLS, CDR2 YYNGEE. The CDR3 region has the DNA TGTGCCAGCAGCGTAGGATCAGACGAGACCCAGTACTTC. This gives the protein CASSVGSDETQYF.

The chain employs TRBV4-1 and TRBJ2-5; TRBD1 is a possible D gene (5 bases). CDR3 length: 14 residues. Trimming took 4 bases from V and 2 from J, leaving 11 bases between them. Germline V gene sequence: CDR1 MGHRA, CDR2 YSYEKL. The DNA for the CDR3 is TGCGCCAGCAGCCTGACAGAGGAACAAGAGACCCAGTACTTC. The encoded protein is CASSLTEEQETQYF.

The chain employs TRBV6-1 and TRBJ1-1, with TRBD1 as a possible D gene (6 bases). Deletions cut 2 bases from V and 6 bases from J, with 10 bases between. This CDR3 has 13 residues. Germline V gives CDR1 MNHNS, CDR2 SASEGT. CDR3 sequence reads: CASSEWGGPEAFF. The CDR3 region has the DNA TGTGCCAGCAGTGAATGGGGGGGCCCTGAAGCTTTCTTT.

V gene TRBV4-2 combines with J gene TRBJ2-5; 7 positions agree with TRBD1. The V and J ends lost 0 bases and 2 bases, in that order; junction bases with no gene match: 0. The CDR3 is made up of 14 amino acids. The germline V gene encodes CDR1 LGHNA and CDR2 YNFKEQ. This CDR3 is CASSQETGQETQYF. In DNA form, the CDR3 reads TGTGCCAGCAGCCAAGAGACAGGGCAAGAGACCCAGTACTTC.

The V gene is TRBV20-1, the J gene TRBJ1-2; no clear D. This CDR3 comprises 11 residues. Germline V gene lookup returns CDR1 DFQATT and CDR2 SNEGSKA (reference sequence). V lost 6 bases and J lost 6, with 11 bases in between. The DNA of the CDR3 is TGCAGTGCCCTTCGGGAGAATGGCTACACCTTC. Translating gives CSALRENGYTF.

The J gene is TRBJ2-7, the V gene TRBV13, with 8 nucleotides matching TRBD2. Per germline, CDR1 PRHDT and CDR2 FYEKMQ (reference sequence). Germline trimming cut 5 bases from V and 3 bases from J; bases unmatched to any gene: 9. This CDR3 spans 15 amino acids. The CDR3 region is CASSPIGGGDYEQYF. The CDR3 nucleotides are TGTGCCAGCAGCCCGATCGGGGGGGGAGACTACGAGCAGTACTTC.

The V call is TRBV13, the J call TRBJ2-7; no definite D call. Germline-derived CDR1 and CDR2 are PRHDT and FYEKMQ (reference sequence). Trimming stripped 0 bases from V and 2 bases from J, with 8 bases between. The CDR3 sequence is 14 residues long. CDR3: CASSLGSVTYEQYF. The CDR3 coding sequence is TGTGCCAGCAGCTTAGGCAGCGTAACCTACGAGCAGTACTTC.

The chain couples TRBV11-2 to TRBJ2-1; the D call may be TRBD1 or TRBD2 (6 bases each). This CDR3 is 16 amino acids long. The V gene lost 1 base and the J gene lost 2 bases, with 12 bases spanning the gap. The germline V gene encodes CDR1 SGHAT and CDR2 FQNNGV. The DNA for the CDR3 is TGTGCCAGCAGCTTAGGGGTGGGGGGCGCCTACAATGAGCAGTTCTTC. Its protein product is CASSLGVGGAYNEQFF. Supplemented by reference TRBV11-2 and TRBJ2-1, the full variable domain reads EAGVAQSPRYKIIEKRQSVAFWCNPISGHATLYWYQQILGQGPKLLIQFQNNGVVDDSQLPKDRFSAERLKGVDSTLKIQPAKLEDSAVYLCASSLGVGGAYNEQFFGPGTRLTVL.